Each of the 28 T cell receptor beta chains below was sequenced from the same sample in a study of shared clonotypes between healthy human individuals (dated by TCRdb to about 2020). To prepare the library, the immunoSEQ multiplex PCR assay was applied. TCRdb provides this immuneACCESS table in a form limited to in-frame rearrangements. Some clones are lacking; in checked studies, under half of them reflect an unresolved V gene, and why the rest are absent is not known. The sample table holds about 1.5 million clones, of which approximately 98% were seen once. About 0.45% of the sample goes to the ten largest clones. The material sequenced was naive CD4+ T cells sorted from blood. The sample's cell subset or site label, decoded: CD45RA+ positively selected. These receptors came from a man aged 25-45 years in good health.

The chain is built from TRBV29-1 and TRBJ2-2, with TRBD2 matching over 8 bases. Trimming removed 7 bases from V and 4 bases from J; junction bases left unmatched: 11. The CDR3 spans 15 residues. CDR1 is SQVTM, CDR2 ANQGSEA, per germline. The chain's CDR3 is CSAREAGEGTGELFF. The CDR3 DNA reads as TGCAGCGCCCGAGAAGCGGGAGAGGGCACCGGGGAGCTGTTTTTT.

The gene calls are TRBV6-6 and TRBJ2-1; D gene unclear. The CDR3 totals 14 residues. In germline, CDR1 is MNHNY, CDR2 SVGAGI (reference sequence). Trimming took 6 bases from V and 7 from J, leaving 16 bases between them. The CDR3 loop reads CASRPEMEGNEQFF. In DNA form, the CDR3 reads TGTGCCAGCAGGCCAGAGATGGAAGGTAATGAGCAGTTCTTC.

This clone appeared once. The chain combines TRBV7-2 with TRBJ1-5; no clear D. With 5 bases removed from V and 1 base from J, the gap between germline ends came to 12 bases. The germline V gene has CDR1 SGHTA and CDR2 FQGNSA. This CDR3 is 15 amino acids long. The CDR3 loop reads CASSTPGNSNQPQHF. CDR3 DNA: TGTGCCAGCAGCACTCCGGGAAACAGCAATCAGCCCCAGCATTTT.

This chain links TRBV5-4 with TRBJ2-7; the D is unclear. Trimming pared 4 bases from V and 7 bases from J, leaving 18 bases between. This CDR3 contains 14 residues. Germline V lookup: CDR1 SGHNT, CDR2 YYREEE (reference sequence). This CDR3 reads CASSLDGKTGEQYF. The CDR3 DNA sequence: TGTGCCAGCAGCCTGGACGGAAAAACTGGGGAGCAGTACTTC.

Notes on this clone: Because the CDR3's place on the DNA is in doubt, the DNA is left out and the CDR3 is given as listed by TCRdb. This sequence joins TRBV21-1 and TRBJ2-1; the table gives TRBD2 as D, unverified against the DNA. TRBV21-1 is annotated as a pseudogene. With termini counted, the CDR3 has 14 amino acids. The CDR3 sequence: CASWASGTGDEQFF.

CDR3 bases: TGCGCCAGCAGCCAATTAGACAGGGGGGGCACTGAAGCTTTCTTT. Translation gives CASSQLDRGGTEAFF. The chain links TRBV5-1 to TRBJ1-1; 9 nucleotides align to TRBD1. The CDR3 is 15 residues long. Germline V gene data show CDR1 as SGHRS and CDR2 as YFSETQ. The trim removed 4 bases at V and 4 bases at J, leaving 8 bases unmatched.

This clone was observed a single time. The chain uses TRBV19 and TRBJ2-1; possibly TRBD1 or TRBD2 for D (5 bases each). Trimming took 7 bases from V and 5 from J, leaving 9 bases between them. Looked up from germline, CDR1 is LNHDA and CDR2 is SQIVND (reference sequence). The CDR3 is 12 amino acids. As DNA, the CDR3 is TGTGCCAGTAAGGGGAGAAACAATGAGCAGTTCTTC. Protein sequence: CASKGRNNEQFF.

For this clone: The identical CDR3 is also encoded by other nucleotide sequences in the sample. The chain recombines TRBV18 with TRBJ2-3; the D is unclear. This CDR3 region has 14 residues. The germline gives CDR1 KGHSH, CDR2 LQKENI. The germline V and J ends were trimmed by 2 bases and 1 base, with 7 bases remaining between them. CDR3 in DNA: TGTGCCAGCTCACCAGGCAGCCGCACAGATACGCAGTATTTT. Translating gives CASSPGSRTDTQYF.

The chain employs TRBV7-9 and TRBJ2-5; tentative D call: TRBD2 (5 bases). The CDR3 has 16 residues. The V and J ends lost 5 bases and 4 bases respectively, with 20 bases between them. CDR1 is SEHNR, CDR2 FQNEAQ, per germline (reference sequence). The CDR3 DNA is TGTGCCAGCAGCCCAGAGAGGGCTAGCTCCCCAGAGACCCAGTACTTC. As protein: CASSPERASSPETQYF.

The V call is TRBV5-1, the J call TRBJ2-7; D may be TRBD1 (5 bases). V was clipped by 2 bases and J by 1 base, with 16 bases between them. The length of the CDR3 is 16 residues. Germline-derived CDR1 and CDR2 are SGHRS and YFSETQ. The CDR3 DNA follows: TGCGCCAGCAGCTTAAGCGTGGGGCGGACGTCCTACGAGCAGTACTTC. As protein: CASSLSVGRTSYEQYF.

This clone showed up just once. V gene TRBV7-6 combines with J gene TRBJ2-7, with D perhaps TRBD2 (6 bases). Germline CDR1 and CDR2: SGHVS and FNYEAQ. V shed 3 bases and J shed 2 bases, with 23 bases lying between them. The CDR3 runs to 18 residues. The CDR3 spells CASSLLSTALTGAYEQYF. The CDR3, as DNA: TGTGCCAGCAGCTTGCTCTCTACGGCACTCACGGGGGCCTACGAGCAGTACTTC.

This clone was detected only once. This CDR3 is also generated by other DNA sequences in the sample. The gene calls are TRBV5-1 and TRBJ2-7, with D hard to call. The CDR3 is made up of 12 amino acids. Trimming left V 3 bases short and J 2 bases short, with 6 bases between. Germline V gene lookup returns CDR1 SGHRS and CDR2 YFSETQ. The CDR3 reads CASSSPTYEQYF. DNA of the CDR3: TGCGCCAGCAGCTCACCCACCTACGAGCAGTACTTC.

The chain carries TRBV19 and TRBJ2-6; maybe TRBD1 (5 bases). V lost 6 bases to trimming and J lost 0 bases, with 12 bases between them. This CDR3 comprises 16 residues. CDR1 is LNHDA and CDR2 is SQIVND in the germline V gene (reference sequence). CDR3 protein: CASSLDINSGANVLTF. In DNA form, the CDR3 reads TGTGCCAGTAGCCTGGACATAAACTCTGGGGCCAACGTCCTGACTTTC. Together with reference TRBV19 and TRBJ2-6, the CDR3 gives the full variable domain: DGGITQSPKYLFRKEGQNVTLSCEQNLNHDAMYWYRQDPGQGLRLIYYSQIVNDFQKGDIAEGYSVSREKKESFPLTVTSAQKNPTAFYLCASSLDINSGANVLTFGAGSRLTVL.

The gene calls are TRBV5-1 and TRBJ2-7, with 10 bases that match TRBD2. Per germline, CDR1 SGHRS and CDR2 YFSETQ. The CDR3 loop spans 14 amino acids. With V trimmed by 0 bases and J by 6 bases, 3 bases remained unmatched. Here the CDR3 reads CASSLDLAGVEQYF. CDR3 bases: TGCGCCAGCAGCTTGGACCTAGCGGGGGTCGAGCAGTACTTC.

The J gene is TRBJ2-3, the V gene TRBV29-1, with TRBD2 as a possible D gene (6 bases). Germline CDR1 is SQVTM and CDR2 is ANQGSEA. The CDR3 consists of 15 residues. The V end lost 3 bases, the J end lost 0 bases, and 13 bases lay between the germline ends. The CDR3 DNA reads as TGCAGCGTTGATGGCGGGGACGGAAGCACAGATACGCAGTATTTT. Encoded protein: CSVDGGDGSTDTQYF.

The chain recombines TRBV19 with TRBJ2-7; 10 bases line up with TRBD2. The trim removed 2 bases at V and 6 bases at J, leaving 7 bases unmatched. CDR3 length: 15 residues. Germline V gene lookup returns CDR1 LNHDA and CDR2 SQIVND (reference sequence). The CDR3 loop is CASSISASGRSEQYF. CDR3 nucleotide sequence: TGTGCCAGTAGTATATCGGCTAGCGGGAGATCCGAGCAGTACTTC.

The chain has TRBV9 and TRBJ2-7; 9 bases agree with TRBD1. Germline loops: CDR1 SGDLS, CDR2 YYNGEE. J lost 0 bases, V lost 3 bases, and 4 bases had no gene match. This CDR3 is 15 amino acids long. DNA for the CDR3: TGTGCCAGCAGCGAGACAGGGGGGACCTCCTACGAGCAGTACTTC. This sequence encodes CASSETGGTSYEQYF.

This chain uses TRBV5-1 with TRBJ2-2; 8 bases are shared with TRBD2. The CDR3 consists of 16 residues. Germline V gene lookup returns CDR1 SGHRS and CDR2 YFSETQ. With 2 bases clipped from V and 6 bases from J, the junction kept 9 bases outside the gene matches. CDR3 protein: CASSLVPSGSAGELFF. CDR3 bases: TGCGCCAGCAGCTTAGTTCCCAGCGGGAGCGCCGGGGAGCTGTTTTTT.

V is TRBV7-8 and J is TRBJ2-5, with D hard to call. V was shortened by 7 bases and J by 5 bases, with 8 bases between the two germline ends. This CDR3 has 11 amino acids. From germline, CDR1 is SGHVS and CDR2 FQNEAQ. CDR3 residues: CASTHTETQYF. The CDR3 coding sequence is TGTGCCAGCACCCACACGGAGACCCAGTACTTC.

CDR3 sequence (DNA): TGTGCCAGCAGCCCTAAAGGACAGGACGAGCAGTACTTC. Protein sequence: CASSPKGQDEQYF. The chain uses TRBV7-9 and TRBJ2-7; TRBD1 matches 7 bases. Unmatched junction bases numbered 6, after V lost 5 bases and J lost 5 bases. Germline-derived CDR1 and CDR2 are SEHNR and FQNEAQ (reference sequence). The CDR3 length is 13 residues.

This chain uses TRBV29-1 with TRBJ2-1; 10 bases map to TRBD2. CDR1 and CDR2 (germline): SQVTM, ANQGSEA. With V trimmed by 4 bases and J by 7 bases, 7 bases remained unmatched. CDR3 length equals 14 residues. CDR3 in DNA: TGCAGCGTTGGCCCTAGCGGGAGACGGAATGAGCAGTTCTTC. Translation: CSVGPSGRRNEQFF.

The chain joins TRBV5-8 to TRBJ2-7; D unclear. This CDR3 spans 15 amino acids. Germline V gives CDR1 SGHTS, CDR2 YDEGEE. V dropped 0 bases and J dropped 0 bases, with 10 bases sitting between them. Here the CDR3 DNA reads TGTGCCAGCAGCTTGGTCCAGAGAAGCTCCTACGAGCAGTACTTC. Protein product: CASSLVQRSSYEQYF.

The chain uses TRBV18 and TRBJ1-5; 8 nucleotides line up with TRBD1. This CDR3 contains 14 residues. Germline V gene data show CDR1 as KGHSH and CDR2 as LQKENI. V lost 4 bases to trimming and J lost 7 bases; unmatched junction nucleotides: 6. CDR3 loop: CASSLDRGEQPQHF. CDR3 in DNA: TGTGCCAGCTCACTCGACAGGGGCGAGCAGCCCCAGCATTTT.

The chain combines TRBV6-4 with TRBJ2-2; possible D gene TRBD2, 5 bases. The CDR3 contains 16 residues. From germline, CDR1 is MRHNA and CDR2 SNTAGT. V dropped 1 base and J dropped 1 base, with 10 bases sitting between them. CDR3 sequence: CASSDLKEENTGELFF. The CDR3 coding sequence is TGTGCCAGCAGTGACTTGAAGGAGGAGAACACCGGGGAGCTGTTTTTT.

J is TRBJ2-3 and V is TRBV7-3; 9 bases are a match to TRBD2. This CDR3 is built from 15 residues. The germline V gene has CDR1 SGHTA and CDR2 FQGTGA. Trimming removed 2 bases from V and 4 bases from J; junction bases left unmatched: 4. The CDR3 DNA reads TGTGCCAGCAGCTTAGGTAGCGGGAGTGCAGATACGCAGTATTTT. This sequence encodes CASSLGSGSADTQYF. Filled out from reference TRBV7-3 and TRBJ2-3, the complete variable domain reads GAGVSQTPSNKVTEKGKYVELRCDPISGHTALYWYRQSLGQGPEFLIYFQGTGAADDSGLPNDRFFAVRPEGSVSTLKIQRTERGDSAVYLCASSLGSGSADTQYFGPGTRLTVL.

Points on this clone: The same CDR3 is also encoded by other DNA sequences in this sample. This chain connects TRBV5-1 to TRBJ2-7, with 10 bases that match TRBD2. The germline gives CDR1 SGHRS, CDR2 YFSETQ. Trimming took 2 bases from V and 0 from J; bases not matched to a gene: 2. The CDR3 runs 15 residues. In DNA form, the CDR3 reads TGCGCCAGCAGCTTAGGACTAGCGGACTCCTACGAGCAGTACTTC. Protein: CASSLGLADSYEQYF.

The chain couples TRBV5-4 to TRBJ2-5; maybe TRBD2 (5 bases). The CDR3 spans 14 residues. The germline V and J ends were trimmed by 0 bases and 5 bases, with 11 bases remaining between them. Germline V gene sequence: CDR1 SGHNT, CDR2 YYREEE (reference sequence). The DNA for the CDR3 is TGTGCCAGCAGCTTGGTTACTAGTCGGGAGACCCAGTACTTC. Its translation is CASSLVTSRETQYF.

CDR3: CASSLQLAEYNEQFF. The CDR3 nucleotides are TGTGCCAGCAGCTTACAGCTAGCGGAATACAATGAGCAGTTCTTC. The V call is TRBV11-2, the J call TRBJ2-1; 7 bases match TRBD2. The J segment lost 4 bases and the V segment lost 2 bases, leaving 5 bases of the junction unmatched. The CDR3 length is 15 residues. The germline V gene has CDR1 SGHAT and CDR2 FQNNGV. The whole variable domain, filled in from reference TRBV11-2 and TRBJ2-1, reads EAGVAQSPRYKIIEKRQSVAFWCNPISGHATLYWYQQILGQGPKLLIQFQNNGVVDDSQLPKDRFSAERLKGVDSTLKIQPAKLEDSAVYLCASSLQLAEYNEQFFGPGTRLTVL.